Here is one TCR beta chain with its context. CDR3 length equals 17 residues. Trimming cost V 1 base and J 1 base, with 16 bases left between them. Germline lookup yields CDR1 KGHSH and CDR2 LQKENI. This sample stems from a study of OX40 agonist ivuxolimab in advanced cancers. The overall study: Patients were treated with ivuxolimab, an agonistic anti-OX40 (CD134) antibody. Patients enrolled in dose escalation were diagnosed with hepatocellular carcinoma, melanoma, renal cell or head and neck cancer.

Profiling relied on immunoSEQ multiplex PCR, and the TCRdb table lists in-frame clones only, not all of them. The profile covers some 65,000 clones, with about nine tenths appearing a single time and 2.5% to 3% taken by the ten largest. The genes are TRBV18 and TRBJ1-2; D is undetermined. This TCR was recovered from an adult with an advanced solid tumor such as melanoma, head and neck, liver or kidney cancer. Sequenced here: CD4+ or CD8+ T cells sorted from blood, sampled in a trial of the OX40 agonist ivuxolimab. The CDR3 DNA sequence: TGTGCCAGCTCACCACTAACAGTTGGATACCTTAACTATGGCTACACCTTC. The encoded protein is CASSPLTVGYLNYGYTF.